Listed below are T cell receptor beta chains from one sample, sequenced in a study of graft-versus-host responses after intestinal transplantation. Repertoires were generated with immunoSEQ multiplex PCR, while TCRdb's copy carries only in-frame clones and drops some. Among roughly 100,000 clones listed, 93% were seen once. What these receptors recognize is not known. Here the sequenced sample was unstimulated CD8+ T cells sorted from spleen or lymph node cells, taken before intestinal transplant. These receptors were taken from a human donor who received an intestinal transplant. Both conserved end residues are part of each CDR3. A D gene is named only where the DNA matches it firmly. Expanded clones get a size class; other rows say once, few or many, or leave the size out.

>TRBJ1-1|TRBV12-5|NA|NA
CASGNEISVNTEAFF
TGTGCTAGTGGAAACGAAATCTCTGTAAACACTGAAGCTTTCTTT
>TRBJ1-2|TRBV6-5|NA|NA
CASSYGNYYGYTF
TGTGCCAGCAGTTACGGGAATTACTATGGCTACACCTTC
>TRBJ1-2|TRBV7-9|NA|NA
CASSSTRDDPVYGYTF
TGTGCCAGCAGCTCAACGCGGGACGATCCCGTTTACGGCTACACCTTC
>TRBJ1-5|TRBV6-5|once|NA
CASSYGANQPQHF
TGTGCCAGCAGTTACGGAGCTAATCAGCCCCAGCATTTT
>TRBJ1-2|TRBV2|once|NA
CAIQLRRDGNYGYTF
TGTGCCATCCAGCTGCGCCGGGACGGAAACTATGGCTACACCTTC
>TRBJ2-6|TRBV9|NA|NA
CASSDGTRRTGANVLTF
TGTGCCAGCAGCGACGGGACCCGCCGGACTGGGGCCAACGTCCTGACTTTC
>TRBJ2-7|TRBV11-3|NA|TRBD2
CASSSRTSGGSYEQYF
TGTGCCAGCAGCTCCCGGACTAGCGGGGGCTCCTACGAGCAGTACTTC
>TRBJ2-3|TRBV14|once|NA
CASSQVSVAADTQYF
TGTGCCAGCAGCCAAGTTTCCGTCGCAGCAGATACGCAGTATTTT
>TRBJ2-3|TRBV10-2|NA|NA
CASSQTRTTDTQYF
TGCGCCAGCAGCCAGACTAGGACTACAGATACGCAGTATTTT
>TRBJ2-4|TRBV2|NA|NA
CASMTSGDKAKNIQYF
TGTGCCAGCATGACATCCGGGGACAAAGCCAAAAACATTCAGTACTTC
>TRBJ1-4|TRBV27|NA|TRBD1
CASSLAGQVEKLFF
TGTGCCAGCAGTTTAGCCGGACAGGTTGAAAAACTGTTTTTT
>TRBJ1-1|TRBV5-6|NA|NA
CASSLVPTEAFF
TGTGCCAGCAGCTTAGTCCCAACTGAAGCTTTCTTT
>TRBJ2-7|TRBV2|NA|NA
CASSGPGPGEQYF
TGTGCCAGCAGTGGGCCAGGGCCCGGCGAGCAGTACTTC
>TRBJ1-1|TRBV7-8|NA|NA
CASRGQENTEAFF
TGTGCCAGCAGGGGTCAGGAGAACACTGAAGCTTTCTTT